The 30 T cell receptor beta chains below were found in one sample sequenced in a study of OX40 agonist ivuxolimab in advanced cancers. Library prep was done by the immunoSEQ multiplex PCR assay. TCRdb stores this immuneACCESS table with in-frame sequences only. Part of the clones is absent; in the studies checked, under half of the shortfall reflects unresolved V genes, and no reason is known for the rest. The table for this sample lists approximately 59,000 clones; about 87% of them were counted only once. The ten largest clones add up to roughly 2% of the sample. The sample in question was CD4+ or CD8+ T cells sorted from blood, obtained in a trial of the OX40 agonist ivuxolimab. All receptors come from an adult with an advanced solid tumor such as melanoma, head and neck, liver or kidney cancer.

The chain is built from TRBV10-2 and TRBJ1-1; D might be TRBD1 (5 bases). V lost 0 bases to trimming and J lost 4 bases, with 15 bases between them. Germline loops: CDR1 WSHSY, CDR2 SAAADI. The CDR3 loop spans 16 amino acids. CDR3 region: CASSESGRPGGTEAFF. The CDR3, as DNA: TGCGCCAGCAGTGAGTCGGGCCGCCCTGGGGGCACTGAAGCTTTCTTT.

The chain links TRBV9 to TRBJ2-1; a weak D match, TRBD1 (5 bases). Trimming removed 5 bases at V and 6 bases at J, with 15 bases between. Looked up from germline, CDR1 is SGDLS and CDR2 is YYNGEE. The CDR3 has 14 amino acids. CDR3 nucleotide sequence: TGTGCCAGCAGTGGGGCGGTGGACCGCAATGAGCAGTTCTTC. This encodes CASSGAVDRNEQFF. Drawing the rest from reference TRBV9 and TRBJ2-1, the complete variable domain is DSGVTQTPKHLITATGQRVTLRCSPRSGDLSVYWYQQSLDQGLQFLIQYYNGEERAKGNILERFSAQQFPDLHSELNLSSLELGDSALYFCASSGAVDRNEQFFGPGTRLTVL.

CDR3 in amino acids: CASSLGSYNEQFF. The CDR3 DNA sequence: TGTGCCAGCTCACTTGGCTCCTACAATGAGCAGTTCTTC. The V and J genes are TRBV18 and TRBJ2-1; D is uncertain. V was shortened by 4 bases and J by 0 bases, with 4 bases between the two germline ends. The CDR3 has 13 residues. CDR1 and CDR2 from the germline V gene are KGHSH and LQKENI.

The V and J genes are TRBV28 and TRBJ1-3; 8 bases agree with TRBD1. The V segment lost 3 bases and the J segment 3 bases; nucleotides outside the gene matches: 7. Germline loops: CDR1 MDHEN, CDR2 SYDVKM. The CDR3 length is 16 residues. For the CDR3, the DNA is TGTGCCAGCAGTTTGTCGCAGGGGGCAATTGGAAACACCATATATTTT. As protein: CASSLSQGAIGNTIYF.

This clone was seen once. V is TRBV7-6 and J is TRBJ2-1; TRBD2 aligns across 11 bases. J gave up 12 bases and V 5 bases, and 12 bases lay outside the gene matches. CDR1 SGHVS and CDR2 FNYEAQ come from the germline V gene. The CDR3 consists of 15 residues. CDR3 DNA: TGTGCCAGCAGCGGCGGGCTAGCGGGAGGTTCTGGGCAGTTCTTC. Residues: CASSGGLAGGSGQFF.

J is TRBJ2-1 and V is TRBV5-1; 7 bases are shared with TRBD1. The CDR3 totals 14 residues. CDR1 SGHRS and CDR2 YFSETQ come from the germline V gene. V was pared by 7 bases and J by 8 bases, with 12 bases of the junction left unmatched. The DNA of the CDR3 is TGCGCCAGCCAAACGACAGGGCAGGAGGATGAGCAGTTCTTC. Amino acids: CASQTTGQEDEQFF.

The rearrangement joins TRBV4-2 to TRBJ1-3; D remains unclear. The CDR3 is made up of 14 amino acids. Per the germline V gene, CDR1 is LGHNA and CDR2 is YNFKEQ. Trimming removed 6 bases from V and 2 bases from J, with 11 bases in between. DNA for the CDR3: TGTGCCAGCAGAGGGAGCAGACCTGGAAACACCATATATTTT. It is translated as CASRGSRPGNTIYF.

The chain recombines TRBV19 with TRBJ2-3; D uncertain. CDR3 length: 15 amino acids. Germline assignment: CDR1 LNHDA and CDR2 SQIVND (reference sequence). V was cut by 5 bases and J by 2 bases, with 14 bases left in between. CDR3 sequence: CASSPRMSHTDTQYF. CDR3 DNA sequence: TGTGCCAGTAGTCCCCGCATGAGCCACACAGATACGCAGTATTTT.

This clone occurred once. The chain is built from TRBV5-1 and TRBJ2-5, with 9 bases aligning to TRBD1. V was clipped by 4 bases and J by 4 bases; unmatched bases: 5. Germline V gene sequence: CDR1 SGHRS, CDR2 YFSETQ. The CDR3 is 14 amino acids. As DNA, the CDR3 is TGCGCCAGCAGCCGGGACAGGGATCGAGAGACCCAGTACTTC. This encodes CASSRDRDRETQYF.

This rearrangement joins TRBV2 to TRBJ2-5; TRBD1 matches at 10 bases. CDR1 is SNHLY and CDR2 is FYNNEI in the germline V gene. The CDR3 has 16 residues. Losses at the gene ends were 8 bases for V and 2 bases for J; bases not matched to a gene: 11. The CDR3 protein is CASLRDRGVAQETQYF. The CDR3 nucleotides are TGTGCCAGCCTCCGGGACAGGGGAGTGGCACAAGAGACCCAGTACTTC.

This clone has a handful of counts. This chain uses TRBV19 with TRBJ1-5, with D unresolved. The CDR3 consists of 13 residues. Germline values: CDR1 LNHDA, CDR2 SQIVND (reference sequence). The V end was cut by 3 bases, the J end by 7 bases, with 10 bases between. The DNA for the CDR3 is TGTGCCAGTAGTATCCAGGAAGGGCAGCCCCAGCATTTT. It is translated as CASSIQEGQPQHF. Drawing the rest from reference TRBV19 and TRBJ1-5, the complete variable domain is DGGITQSPKYLFRKEGQNVTLSCEQNLNHDAMYWYRQDPGQGLRLIYYSQIVNDFQKGDIAEGYSVSREKKESFPLTVTSAQKNPTAFYLCASSIQEGQPQHFGDGTRLSIL.

CDR3 residues: CAIKGQAGSYEQYF. CDR3 coding DNA: TGTGCCATCAAGGGACAGGCGGGATCCTACGAGCAGTACTTC. The gene calls are TRBV10-3 and TRBJ2-7; TRBD1 matches 8 bases. The CDR3 runs to 14 residues. J was trimmed by 1 base and V by 7 bases; bases with no gene match: 6. The germline V gene encodes CDR1 ENHRY and CDR2 SYGVKD.

The J gene is TRBJ1-5, the V gene TRBV28; 7 bases are a match to TRBD1. The CDR3 runs to 16 residues. V lost 7 bases, J lost 1 base, and 10 bases stayed unmatched. CDR1 is MDHEN, CDR2 SYDVKM, per germline. CDR3 bases: TGTGCCAGCACAAAACAGGGAGGGGGCAGCAATCAGCCCCAGCATTTT. Protein: CASTKQGGGSNQPQHF.

This clone was seen more than once but under ten times. The V gene is TRBV5-1, the J gene TRBJ2-7; D may be TRBD2 (5 bases). V was clipped by 1 base and J by 3 bases, with 14 bases between them. Germline values: CDR1 SGHRS, CDR2 YFSETQ. The CDR3 extends over 15 amino acids. This CDR3 reads CASSLLAEGGYEQYF. The CDR3 DNA is TGCGCCAGCAGCTTGCTGGCAGAGGGCGGCTACGAGCAGTACTTC.

This chain joins TRBV27 and TRBJ2-2, with 11 bases lining up with TRBD1. CDR1 is MNHEY and CDR2 is SMNVEV in the germline V gene (reference sequence). V gave up 4 bases and J gave up 7 bases; unmatched junction bases: 8. The CDR3 covers 16 residues. For the CDR3, the DNA is TGTGCCAGCAGTTACCGGACAGGGGGCGGGGGCGGGGAGCTGTTTTTT. Protein: CASSYRTGGGGGELFF.

This sequence joins TRBV7-9 and TRBJ1-4; D call uncertain. Deletions cut 5 bases from V and 8 bases from J, with 12 bases between. CDR1 and CDR2 from the germline V gene are SEHNR and FQNEAQ (reference sequence). This CDR3 contains 13 residues. Here the CDR3 DNA reads TGTGCCAGCAGCGCGGGCCTTAGCGAAAAACTGTTTTTT. Its translation is CASSAGLSEKLFF.

The sample holds one count of this clone. This chain links TRBV27 with TRBJ2-7, with 10 bases identical to TRBD2. Germline lookup yields CDR1 MNHEY and CDR2 SMNVEV (reference sequence). V shed 8 bases and J 3 bases; nucleotides not matched to a gene: 13. The CDR3 has 16 amino acids. The CDR3 here is CASARLAGVLGYEQYF. As DNA, the CDR3 is TGTGCCAGCGCCCGGCTAGCGGGAGTTTTGGGCTACGAGCAGTACTTC.

This chain links TRBV5-1 with TRBJ2-4; D gene uncertain. This CDR3 region has 13 residues. The ends were cut back, 2 bases at V and 8 bases at J, with 11 bases in the middle. Per germline, CDR1 SGHRS and CDR2 YFSETQ. The CDR3 spells CASSFNRGDIQYF. CDR3 nucleotide sequence: TGCGCCAGCAGCTTCAATCGTGGGGACATTCAGTACTTC.

This chain joins TRBV28 and TRBJ2-2, with a possible D match to TRBD1 (7 bases). Germline V gene sequence: CDR1 MDHEN, CDR2 SYDVKM. Trimming took 3 bases from V and 3 from J, leaving 17 bases between them. The CDR3 totals 17 residues. CDR3 amino acids: CASSFQGGGQDTGELFF. The CDR3 DNA sequence: TGTGCCAGCAGTTTCCAAGGAGGGGGCCAGGACACCGGGGAGCTGTTTTTT.

The V gene is TRBV19, the J gene TRBJ1-1; weak D call: TRBD1 (5 bases). Germline V gene lookup returns CDR1 LNHDA and CDR2 SQIVND (reference sequence). V was clipped by 6 bases and J by 2 bases, with 19 bases between them. The CDR3 consists of 16 residues. The CDR3 DNA sequence: TGTGCCAGTAGCTCCCCGGGCGGGGCTTCCAACACTGAAGCTTTCTTT. This sequence encodes CASSSPGGASNTEAFF.

The CDR3 loop is CASSLRYEQYF. Here the CDR3 DNA reads TGTGCCAGCAGTTTACGGTACGAGCAGTACTTC. The rearrangement uses TRBV28 and TRBJ2-7; D is undetermined. The CDR3 consists of 11 residues. With 2 bases removed from V and 4 bases from J, the gap between germline ends came to 3 bases. Germline assignment: CDR1 MDHEN and CDR2 SYDVKM.

V is TRBV7-9 and J is TRBJ2-3, with unresolved D. The CDR3 consists of 15 residues. Germline V gene data show CDR1 as SEHNR and CDR2 as FQNEAQ (reference sequence). Between the trimmed V and J ends, which lost 5 bases and 1 base, there was a span of 13 bases. CDR3 sequence (DNA): TGTGCCAGCAGCCAAAGGGCGGACCGCACAGATACGCAGTATTTT. It codes for CASSQRADRTDTQYF.

The gene calls are TRBV5-1 and TRBJ2-1; TRBD2 aligns across 9 bases. Germline V lookup: CDR1 SGHRS, CDR2 YFSETQ. V shed 5 bases, J shed 2 bases, and the junction held 11 bases outside the gene matches. CDR3 size: 17 residues. The CDR3 region is CASRGLAPRGTYNEQFF. DNA for the CDR3: TGCGCCAGCAGGGGACTAGCCCCTAGAGGGACCTACAATGAGCAGTTCTTC. Full variable domain (missing parts from reference TRBV5-1 and TRBJ2-1): KAGVTQTPRYLIKTRGQQVTLSCSPISGHRSVSWYQQTPGQGLQFLFEYFSETQRNKGNFPGRFSGRQFSNSRSEMNVSTLELGDSALYLCASRGLAPRGTYNEQFFGPGTRLTVL.

This chain connects TRBV13 to TRBJ2-7; TRBD2 matches 13 bases. In germline, CDR1 is PRHDT, CDR2 FYEKMQ (reference sequence). This CDR3 has 16 residues. V lost 0 bases to trimming and J lost 4 bases; unmatched junction nucleotides: 3. CDR3 residues: CASSLGGTSGNYEQYF. The CDR3 nucleotides are TGTGCCAGCAGCTTAGGCGGGACTAGCGGGAATTACGAGCAGTACTTC.

This rearrangement joins TRBV18 to TRBJ2-7, with 11 bases fitting TRBD2. With V trimmed by 3 bases and J by 6 bases, 4 bases remained unmatched. Germline values: CDR1 KGHSH, CDR2 LQKENI. The CDR3 is made up of 14 amino acids. CDR3 sequence reads: CASSPTSGSSEQYF. The CDR3 coding sequence is TGTGCCAGCTCACCTACTAGCGGGAGTTCCGAGCAGTACTTC. The complete variable domain, with remaining parts taken from reference TRBV18 and TRBJ2-7, reads NAGVMQNPRHLVRRRGQEARLRCSPMKGHSHVYWYRQLPEEGLKFMVYLQKENIIDESGMPKERFSAEFPKEGPSILRIQQVVRGDSAAYFCASSPTSGSSEQYFGPGTRLTVT.

In this sample, this clone turned up once. This chain joins TRBV9 and TRBJ2-3; TRBD2 is a possible D gene (6 bases). Trimming removed 0 bases from V and 3 bases from J, with 8 bases in between. Germline lookup yields CDR1 SGDLS and CDR2 YYNGEE. The CDR3 loop spans 14 amino acids. The CDR3 nucleotides are TGTGCCAGCAGCGTAGGGGCGGGAACAGATACGCAGTATTTT. Protein: CASSVGAGTDTQYF.

The chain is built from TRBV6-5 and TRBJ2-3; 9 bases are shared with TRBD1. The V and J ends lost 5 bases and 3 bases, in that order; junction bases with no gene match: 3. Germline loops: CDR1 MNHEY, CDR2 SVGAGI. CDR3 size: 14 residues. The CDR3 loop is CASSKGTGTDTQYF. The CDR3 DNA sequence: TGTGCCAGCAGTAAGGGGACAGGGACAGATACGCAGTATTTT.

The V gene is TRBV30, the J gene TRBJ2-1, with 12 bases fitting TRBD2. The V segment lost 3 bases and the J segment 9 bases; nucleotides outside the gene matches: 6. The CDR3 runs 14 residues. Germline-derived CDR1 and CDR2 are GTSNPN and SVGIG (reference sequence). The CDR3 protein is CAWRLAGGKGEQFF. In DNA form, the CDR3 reads TGTGCCTGGAGGCTAGCGGGAGGGAAAGGTGAGCAGTTCTTC.

The V gene is TRBV23-1, the J gene TRBJ2-1, with a tentative D call TRBD1 (6 bases). TRBV23-1 is annotated as an ORF whose role is uncertain. Trimming removed 0 bases at V and 3 bases at J, with 12 bases between. The CDR3 length is 16 residues. The CDR3 here is CASSQSIKQGYNEQFF. The CDR3 DNA is TGCGCCAGCAGTCAATCGATAAAACAGGGCTACAATGAGCAGTTCTTC.

This clone has only one observation. The chain joins TRBV28 to TRBJ2-7; D is unclear. Germline CDR1 and CDR2: MDHEN and SYDVKM. V dropped 1 base and J dropped 6 bases, with 4 bases sitting between them. The CDR3 length is 11 residues. CDR3 residues: CASSLSREQYF. The CDR3 nucleotides read TGTGCCAGCAGTTTATCCCGCGAGCAGTACTTC.